This T cell receptor beta chain appears in the sequencing data of a study of CD8+CD57+ T cells in acquired aplastic anemia. Study background: Mean DNA quantity obtained from sorted CD4+ and CD8+ cells was 3 to 3.5 ug. Study-level results: Common to patients and controls were 25 to 30 CD8+ CDR3 sequences.

Trimming shortened V by 6 bases and J by 0 bases, and 15 bases separated the two germline ends. The CDR3 runs 16 residues. Per germline, CDR1 SGHAT and CDR2 FQDESV (reference sequence). The TCR beta profiling, which covered VDJ combination and CDR3 sequence, was carried out using genomic DNA as the template. TCRdb called the reads again in MiXCR, with one record for every CDR3 protein. The sample has approximately 50,000 distinct CDR3 sequences, approximately 72% seen once. In regard to this clonotype: Antigen specificity is unknown.

Material: sorted CD4+, CD8+, or CD8+CD57+ T cells (not recorded which) from PBMCs. This chain joins TRBV11-1 and TRBJ1-3, with D uncertain. The TCR originated in a human donor in good health, serving as a control. The CDR3 protein is CASSLSRASSGNTIYF. The CDR3 bases are TGTGCCAGCAGTTTGTCTCGGGCGAGCTCTGGAAACACCATATATTTT.